Below, 10 T cell receptor beta chains from the same sample are listed, as sequenced in a study of T-cell memory formation after mild COVID-19. MiXCR, run by TCRdb on the 5' RACE reads, gives a single entry per CDR3 protein. The table has a few hundred thousand distinct CDR3 sequences, roughly 21% seen once. The sample taken for sequencing was PBMCs or a T cell subset sorted from them (not recorded which). The receptors originated from a man younger than 35 who had mild COVID-19 (a few samples of this study predate the infection). Cell type and time point are not known.

The V and J genes are TRBV5-1 and TRBJ2-4, with D possibly being TRBD1 or TRBD2 (5 bases each). Germline-derived CDR1 and CDR2 are SGHRS and YFSETQ. This CDR3 contains 14 residues. With 4 bases removed from V and 9 bases from J, the gap between germline ends came to 17 bases. Here the CDR3 reads CASSAGALTGIQYF. In DNA, the CDR3 is TGCGCCAGCAGCGCCGGGGCCCTCACGGGCATTCAGTACTTC. The full variable domain, its missing parts supplied by reference TRBV5-1 and TRBJ2-4, is KAGVTQTPRYLIKTRGQQVTLSCSPISGHRSVSWYQQTPGQGLQFLFEYFSETQRNKGNFPGRFSGRQFSNSRSEMNVSTLELGDSALYLCASSAGALTGIQYFGAGTRLSVL.

The chain has TRBV7-6 and TRBJ1-1, with D perhaps matching TRBD1 (5 bases). Trimming removed 5 bases from V and 0 bases from J, with 13 bases in between. There are 15 residues in the CDR3. Germline V gene lookup returns CDR1 SGHVS and CDR2 FNYEAQ. CDR3: CASSIGTGMNTEAFF. CDR3 DNA: TGTGCCAGCAGCATAGGGACGGGGATGAACACTGAAGCTTTCTTT. Full variable domain (missing parts from reference TRBV7-6 and TRBJ1-1): GAGVSQSPRYKVTKRGQDVALRCDPISGHVSLYWYRQALGQGPEFLTYFNYEAQQDKSGLPNDRFSAERPEGSISTLTIQRTEQRDSAMYRCASSIGTGMNTEAFFGQGTRLTVV.

The V gene is TRBV20-1, the J gene TRBJ1-2; tentatively, D is TRBD1 (5 bases). Trimming shortened V by 5 bases and J by 5 bases, and 18 bases separated the two germline ends. Germline CDR1 reads DFQATT; CDR2 reads SNEGSKA (reference sequence). The CDR3 totals 14 residues. The CDR3 loop reads CSAGTHADSYGYTF. In nucleotides, the CDR3 is TGCAGTGCTGGGACTCACGCAGATTCATATGGCTACACCTTC.

The rearrangement links TRBV7-9 to TRBJ1-2, with D hard to call. The CDR3 length is 12 residues. Trimming removed 8 bases at V and 6 bases at J, with 13 bases between. Germline V CDR1 and CDR2: SEHNR, FQNEAQ (reference sequence). The CDR3: CASELGADGYTF. DNA of the CDR3: TGTGCCAGCGAGCTTGGAGCGGATGGCTACACCTTC.

In its sample, this clonotype was seen a few times. The chain employs TRBV6-1 and TRBJ2-7; 7 bases line up with TRBD2. With V trimmed by 6 bases and J by 0 bases, 5 bases remained unmatched. The CDR3 length is 14 residues. CDR1 is MNHNS and CDR2 is SASEGT in the germline V gene. CDR3 nucleotides: TGTGCCAGCAGCCCCGGGGGGAGCTCCTACGAGCAGTACTTC. The encoded protein is CASSPGGSSYEQYF.

This clonotype was detected only a few times. The chain is built from TRBV5-1 and TRBJ1-2; TRBD1 might be the D (6 bases). The V gene lost 0 bases and the J gene lost 4 bases, with 13 bases spanning the gap. Germline-derived CDR1 and CDR2 are SGHRS and YFSETQ. This CDR3 is 15 amino acids long. For the CDR3, the DNA is TGCGCCAGCAGCTTGGAGGCAGGGGATGGCTATGGCTACACCTTC. It specifies CASSLEAGDGYGYTF. The full variable domain, rest sourced from reference TRBV5-1 and TRBJ1-2, is KAGVTQTPRYLIKTRGQQVTLSCSPISGHRSVSWYQQTPGQGLQFLFEYFSETQRNKGNFPGRFSGRQFSNSRSEMNVSTLELGDSALYLCASSLEAGDGYGYTFGSGTRLTVV.

The rearrangement uses TRBV5-4 and TRBJ2-7; TRBD1 is a possible D gene (5 bases). The CDR3 consists of 13 residues. CDR1 is SGHNT, CDR2 YYREEE, per germline (reference sequence). The CDR3 region is CARSLWQGDEQYV. CDR3 in DNA: TGTGCCAGAAGCTTGTGGCAGGGCGACGAGCAGTACGTC.

This clonotype was detected only a few times. This chain links TRBV4-3 with TRBJ2-1, with 10 bases identical to TRBD2. The V segment lost 4 bases and the J segment 7 bases; nucleotides outside the gene matches: 4. Germline CDR1 and CDR2: LGHNA and YSLEER. The CDR3 length is 14 residues. For the CDR3, the DNA is TGCGCCAGCAGCCGGGAGCGGGGGGGGAATGAGCAGTTCTTC. It is translated as CASSRERGGNEQFF.

The rearrangement links TRBV5-1 to TRBJ2-1, with D maybe TRBD1 (5 bases). CDR1 SGHRS and CDR2 YFSETQ come from the germline V gene. The CDR3 is 13 residues long. The germline V and J ends were trimmed by 1 base and 9 bases, with 11 bases remaining between them. CDR3 protein: CASSLSRDPEQFF. The DNA of the CDR3 is TGCGCCAGCAGCTTGAGCAGGGATCCTGAGCAGTTCTTC.

The V and J genes are TRBV12-3 or TRBV12-4 and TRBJ1-1; D is ambiguous. Trimming took 6 bases from V and 1 from J, leaving 15 bases between them. This CDR3 comprises 15 residues. For the CDR3, the DNA is TGTGCCAGCAGCCAGCTAAGTGCAGGGAACACTGAAGCTTTCTTT. It is translated as CASSQLSAGNTEAFF.